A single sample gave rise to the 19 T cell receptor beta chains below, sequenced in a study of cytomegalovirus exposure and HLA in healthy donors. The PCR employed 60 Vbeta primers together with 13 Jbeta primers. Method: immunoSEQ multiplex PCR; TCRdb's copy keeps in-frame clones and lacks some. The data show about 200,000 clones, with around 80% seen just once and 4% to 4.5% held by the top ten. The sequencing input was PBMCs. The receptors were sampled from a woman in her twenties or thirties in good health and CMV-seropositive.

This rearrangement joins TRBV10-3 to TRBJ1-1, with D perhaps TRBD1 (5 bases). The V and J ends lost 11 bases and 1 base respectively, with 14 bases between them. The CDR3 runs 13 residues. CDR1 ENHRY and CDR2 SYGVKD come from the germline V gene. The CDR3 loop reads CACWGTENTEAFF. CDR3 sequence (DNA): TGTGCCTGCTGGGGCACCGAGAACACTGAAGCTTTCTTT.

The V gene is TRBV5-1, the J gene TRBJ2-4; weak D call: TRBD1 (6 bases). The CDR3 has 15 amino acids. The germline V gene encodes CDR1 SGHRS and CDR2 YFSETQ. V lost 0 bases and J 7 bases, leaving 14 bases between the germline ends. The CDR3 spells CASSLVGGIDNIQYF. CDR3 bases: TGCGCCAGCAGCTTGGTAGGGGGAATAGATAACATTCAGTACTTC. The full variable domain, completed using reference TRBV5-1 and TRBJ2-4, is KAGVTQTPRYLIKTRGQQVTLSCSPISGHRSVSWYQQTPGQGLQFLFEYFSETQRNKGNFPGRFSGRQFSNSRSEMNVSTLELGDSALYLCASSLVGGIDNIQYFGAGTRLSVL.

The CDR3, as DNA: TGCAGCGTCAGACAGGATGGAAGCTCTGGAAACACCATATATTTT. It translates to CSVRQDGSSGNTIYF. The rearrangement links TRBV29-1 to TRBJ1-3, with D maybe TRBD1 (6 bases). Germline CDR1 reads SQVTM; CDR2 reads ANQGSEA. The CDR3 sequence is 15 residues long. Trimming shortened V by 6 bases and J by 0 bases, and 15 bases separated the two germline ends. The complete variable domain, with remaining parts taken from reference TRBV29-1 and TRBJ1-3, reads SAVISQKPSRDICQRGTSLTIQCQVDSQVTMMFWYRQQPGQSLTLIATANQGSEATYESGFVIDKFPISRPNLTFSTLTVSNMSPEDSSIYLCSVRQDGSSGNTIYFGEGSWLTVV.

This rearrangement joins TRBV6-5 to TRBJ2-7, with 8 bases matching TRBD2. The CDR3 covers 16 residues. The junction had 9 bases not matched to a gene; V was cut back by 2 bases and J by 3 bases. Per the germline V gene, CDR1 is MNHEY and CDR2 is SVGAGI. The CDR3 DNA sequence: TGTGCCAGCAGTTACATTACGGGGGGGGCCGGCTACGAGCAGTACTTC. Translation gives CASSYITGGAGYEQYF.

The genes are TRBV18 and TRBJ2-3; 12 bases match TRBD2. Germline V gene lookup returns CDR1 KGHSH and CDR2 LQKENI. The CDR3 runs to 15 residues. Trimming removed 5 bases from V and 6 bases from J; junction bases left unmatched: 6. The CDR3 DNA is TGTGCCAGCTCAGTGACTAGCGGGAGTTCGGATACGCAGTATTTT. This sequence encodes CASSVTSGSSDTQYF.

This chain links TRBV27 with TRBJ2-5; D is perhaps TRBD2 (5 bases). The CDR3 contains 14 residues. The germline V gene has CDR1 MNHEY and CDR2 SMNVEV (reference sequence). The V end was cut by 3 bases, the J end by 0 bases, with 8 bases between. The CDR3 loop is CASSLGGYQETQYF. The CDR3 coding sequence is TGTGCCAGCAGTTTGGGCGGGTACCAAGAGACCCAGTACTTC.

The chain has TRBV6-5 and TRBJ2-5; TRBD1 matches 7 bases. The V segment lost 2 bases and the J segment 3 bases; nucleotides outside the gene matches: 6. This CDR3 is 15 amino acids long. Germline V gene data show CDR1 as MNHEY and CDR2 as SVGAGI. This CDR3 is CASSYRATGKETQYF. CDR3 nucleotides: TGTGCCAGCAGTTACCGGGCGACAGGGAAAGAGACCCAGTACTTC.

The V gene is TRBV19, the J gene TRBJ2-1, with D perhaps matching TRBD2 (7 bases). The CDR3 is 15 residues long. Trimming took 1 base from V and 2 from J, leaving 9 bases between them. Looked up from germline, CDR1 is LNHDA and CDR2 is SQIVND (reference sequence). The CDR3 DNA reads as TGTGCCAGTAGTATAGGGGGGGGGCCCTACAATGAGCAGTTCTTC. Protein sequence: CASSIGGGPYNEQFF.

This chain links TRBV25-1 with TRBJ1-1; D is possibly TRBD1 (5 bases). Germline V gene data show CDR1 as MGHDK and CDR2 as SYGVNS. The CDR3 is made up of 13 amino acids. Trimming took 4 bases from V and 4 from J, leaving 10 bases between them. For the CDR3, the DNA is TGTGCCAGCAGTGTAGGGGCCGCCACTGAAGCTTTCTTT. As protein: CASSVGAATEAFF.

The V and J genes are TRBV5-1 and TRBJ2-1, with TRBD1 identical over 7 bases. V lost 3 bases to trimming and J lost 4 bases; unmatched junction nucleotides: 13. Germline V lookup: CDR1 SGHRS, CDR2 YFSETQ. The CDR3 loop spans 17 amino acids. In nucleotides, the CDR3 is TGCGCCAGCAGCTCCTACCCCCCCGGGACAGCGTACAATGAGCAGTTCTTC. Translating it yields CASSSYPPGTAYNEQFF.

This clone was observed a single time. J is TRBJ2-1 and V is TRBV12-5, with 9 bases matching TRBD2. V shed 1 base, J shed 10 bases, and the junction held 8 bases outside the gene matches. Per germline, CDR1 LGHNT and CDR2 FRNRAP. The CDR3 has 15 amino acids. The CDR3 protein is CASGLGGGGADEQFF. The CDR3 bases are TGTGCTAGTGGTTTGGGAGGCGGGGGGGCCGACGAGCAGTTCTTC.

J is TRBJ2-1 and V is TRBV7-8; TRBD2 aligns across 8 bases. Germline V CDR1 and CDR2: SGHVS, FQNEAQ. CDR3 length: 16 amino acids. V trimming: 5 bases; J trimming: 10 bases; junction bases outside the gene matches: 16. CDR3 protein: CASSPREGAGVGEQFF. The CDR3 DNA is TGTGCCAGCAGCCCCCGGGAAGGAGCGGGAGTAGGAGAGCAGTTCTTC.

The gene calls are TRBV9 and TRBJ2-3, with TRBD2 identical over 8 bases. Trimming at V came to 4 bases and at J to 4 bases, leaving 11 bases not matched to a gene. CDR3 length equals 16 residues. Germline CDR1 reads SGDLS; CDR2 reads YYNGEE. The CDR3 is CASSLSGTPGADTQYF. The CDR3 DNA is TGTGCCAGCAGCCTTAGCGGGACCCCCGGTGCAGATACGCAGTATTTT.

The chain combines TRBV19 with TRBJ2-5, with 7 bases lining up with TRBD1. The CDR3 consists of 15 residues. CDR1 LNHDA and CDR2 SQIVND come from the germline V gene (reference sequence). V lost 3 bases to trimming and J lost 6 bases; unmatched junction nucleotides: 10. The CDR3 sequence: CASSIQRSGGKTQYF. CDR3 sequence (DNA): TGTGCCAGTAGTATTCAGCGTTCAGGGGGAAAGACCCAGTACTTC. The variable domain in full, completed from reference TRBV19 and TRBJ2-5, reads DGGITQSPKYLFRKEGQNVTLSCEQNLNHDAMYWYRQDPGQGLRLIYYSQIVNDFQKGDIAEGYSVSREKKESFPLTVTSAQKNPTAFYLCASSIQRSGGKTQYFGPGTRLLVL.

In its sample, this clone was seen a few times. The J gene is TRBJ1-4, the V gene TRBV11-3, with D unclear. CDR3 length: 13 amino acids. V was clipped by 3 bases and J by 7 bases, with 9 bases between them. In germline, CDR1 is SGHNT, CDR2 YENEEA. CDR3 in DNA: TGTGCCAGCAGCTTCGGACTGCGTGAAAAACTGTTTTTT. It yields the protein CASSFGLREKLFF.

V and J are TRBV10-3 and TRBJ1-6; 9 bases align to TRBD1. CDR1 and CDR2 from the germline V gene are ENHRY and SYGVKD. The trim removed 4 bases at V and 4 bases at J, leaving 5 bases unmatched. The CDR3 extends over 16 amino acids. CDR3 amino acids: CAISGDREVYNSPLHF. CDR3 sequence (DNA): TGTGCCATCAGTGGGGACAGGGAAGTTTATAATTCACCCCTCCACTTT.

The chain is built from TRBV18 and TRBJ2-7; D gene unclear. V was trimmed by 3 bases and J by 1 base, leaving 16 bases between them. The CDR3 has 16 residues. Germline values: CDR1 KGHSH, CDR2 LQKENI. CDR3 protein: CASSPRLVPESYEQYF. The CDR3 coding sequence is TGTGCCAGCTCACCGAGGCTTGTCCCGGAGTCCTACGAGCAGTACTTC. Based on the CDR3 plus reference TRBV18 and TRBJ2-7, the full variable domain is NAGVMQNPRHLVRRRGQEARLRCSPMKGHSHVYWYRQLPEEGLKFMVYLQKENIIDESGMPKERFSAEFPKEGPSILRIQQVVRGDSAAYFCASSPRLVPESYEQYFGPGTRLTVT.

In DNA form, the CDR3 reads TGTGCCAGCAGCTTATTAGTCTACCAAGAGACCCAGTACTTC. It specifies CASSLLVYQETQYF. The chain links TRBV7-2 to TRBJ2-5; unclear D gene. CDR1 is SGHTA, CDR2 FQGNSA, per germline. V lost 2 bases, J lost 0 bases, and 7 bases lay in between. This CDR3 spans 14 amino acids.

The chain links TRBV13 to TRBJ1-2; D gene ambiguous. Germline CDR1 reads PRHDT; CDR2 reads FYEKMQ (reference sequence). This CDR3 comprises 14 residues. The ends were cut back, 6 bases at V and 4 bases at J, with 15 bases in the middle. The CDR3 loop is CASSSSSTTYGYTF. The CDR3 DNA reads TGTGCCAGCAGTTCGAGCTCCACTACCTATGGCTACACCTTC.